The 7 T cell receptor beta chains presented below share a single source sample, sequenced in a study of neurological immune-mediated disorders. TCRdb called the 5' RACE reads again in MiXCR, with one record for every CDR3 protein. Of some 50,000 distinct CDR3 sequences in the sample, about 2% are singletons; the top ten hold more than 2%. Sequenced sample: PBMCs. Source of these receptors: a woman between 40 and 55 years old with multiple sclerosis.

This clonotype was recorded at least ten times. This CDR3 reads CASRPPGQAYEQYF. For the CDR3, the DNA is TGTGCCTCCCGACCCCCGGGACAAGCCTACGAGCAGTACTTC. This chain uses TRBV19 with TRBJ2-7; TRBD1 is a possible D gene (6 bases). Per the germline V gene, CDR1 is LNHDA and CDR2 is SQIVND (reference sequence). Between the trimmed V and J ends, which lost 11 bases and 2 bases, there was a span of 19 bases. The CDR3 has 14 amino acids.

In this sample, this clonotype turned up many times. The rearrangement links TRBV20-1 to TRBJ2-3; D is uncertain. Germline CDR1 and CDR2: DFQATT and SNEGSKA (reference sequence). The germline V and J ends were trimmed by 6 bases and 6 bases, with 16 bases remaining between them. The CDR3 covers 13 residues. CDR3 residues: CSARYVVEDTQYF. CDR3 nucleotides: TGCAGTGCCCGTTACGTAGTGGAGGATACGCAGTATTTT.

In this sample, this clonotype turned up many times. The J gene is TRBJ2-3, the V gene TRBV4-1; no clear D. Trimming cost V 3 bases and J 2 bases, with 12 bases left between them. Germline loops: CDR1 MGHRA, CDR2 YSYEKL. The CDR3 totals 15 residues. The CDR3 here is CASSQQGMATDTQYF. The CDR3 DNA is TGCGCCAGCAGCCAGCAAGGGATGGCCACAGATACGCAGTATTTT.

This clonotype has a count of ten or more. V is TRBV9 and J is TRBJ1-5, with TRBD1 as a possible D gene (6 bases). The CDR3 is 16 amino acids. Germline CDR1 and CDR2: SGDLS and YYNGEE. Trimming stripped 3 bases from V and 2 bases from J, with 15 bases between. The CDR3 protein is CASSEGPPGGNQPQHF. The CDR3, as DNA: TGTGCCAGCAGCGAGGGGCCCCCAGGGGGCAATCAGCCCCAGCATTTT.

This clonotype came up many times. V gene TRBV7-2 combines with J gene TRBJ2-7; perhaps D is TRBD1 or TRBD2 (5 bases each). V lost 5 bases, J lost 6 bases, and 8 bases lay in between. This CDR3 has 11 residues. The germline gives CDR1 SGHTA, CDR2 FQGNSA. The CDR3 region has the DNA TGTGCCAGCAGCGCCGGGACCGAGCAGTACTTC. This encodes CASSAGTEQYF.

Only a few counts were recorded for this clonotype. V usage is TRBV20-1 and J usage is TRBJ2-7, with 8 positions matching TRBD1. Germline CDR1 and CDR2: DFQATT and SNEGSKA (reference sequence). V gave up 5 bases and J gave up 3 bases; unmatched junction bases: 6. The CDR3 is made up of 13 amino acids. CDR3 protein: CSAGTGTGYEQYF. In DNA form, the CDR3 reads TGCAGTGCTGGCACCGGGACAGGCTACGAGCAGTACTTC.

This clonotype was counted many times. The chain couples TRBV20-1 to TRBJ2-7, with TRBD1 matching 9 bases. This CDR3 comprises 14 residues. Germline V gene sequence: CDR1 DFQATT, CDR2 SNEGSKA (reference sequence). V shed 5 bases and J 4 bases; nucleotides not matched to a gene: 9. The CDR3 nucleotides read TGCAGTGCTGGGTCCGGGACAGGGTTATACGAGCAGTACTTC. Residues: CSAGSGTGLYEQYF.